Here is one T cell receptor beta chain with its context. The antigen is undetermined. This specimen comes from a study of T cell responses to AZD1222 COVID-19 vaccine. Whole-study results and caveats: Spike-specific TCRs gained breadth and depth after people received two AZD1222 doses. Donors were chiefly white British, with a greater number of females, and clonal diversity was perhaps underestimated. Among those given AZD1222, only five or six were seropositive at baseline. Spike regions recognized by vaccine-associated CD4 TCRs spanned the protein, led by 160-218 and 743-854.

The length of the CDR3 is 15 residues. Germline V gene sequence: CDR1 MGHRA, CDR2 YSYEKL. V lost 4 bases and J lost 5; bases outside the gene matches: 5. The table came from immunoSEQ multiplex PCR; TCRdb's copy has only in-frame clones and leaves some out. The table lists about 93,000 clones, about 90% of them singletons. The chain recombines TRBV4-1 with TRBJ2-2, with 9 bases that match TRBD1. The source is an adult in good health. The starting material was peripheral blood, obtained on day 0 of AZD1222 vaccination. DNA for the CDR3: TGCGCCAGCAGCCGCGGACAGGGGTATACCGGGGAGCTGTTTTTT. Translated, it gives CASSRGQGYTGELFF.